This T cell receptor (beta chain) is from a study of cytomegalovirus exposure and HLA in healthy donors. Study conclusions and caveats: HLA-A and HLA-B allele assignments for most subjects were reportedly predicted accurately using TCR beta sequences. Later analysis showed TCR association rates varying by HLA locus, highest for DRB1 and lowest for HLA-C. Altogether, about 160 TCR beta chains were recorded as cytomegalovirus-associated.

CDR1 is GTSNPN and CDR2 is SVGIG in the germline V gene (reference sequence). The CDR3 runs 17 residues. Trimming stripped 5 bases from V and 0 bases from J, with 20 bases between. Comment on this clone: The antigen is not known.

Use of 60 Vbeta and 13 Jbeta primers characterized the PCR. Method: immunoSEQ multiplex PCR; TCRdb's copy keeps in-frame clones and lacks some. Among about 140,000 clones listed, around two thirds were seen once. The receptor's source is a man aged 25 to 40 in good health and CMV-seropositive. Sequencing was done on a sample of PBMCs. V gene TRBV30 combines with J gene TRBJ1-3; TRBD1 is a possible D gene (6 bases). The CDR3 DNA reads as TGTGCCTGGGCCGGGGCTATTGGGGGCGGCTCTGGAAACACCATATATTTT. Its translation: CAWAGAIGGGSGNTIYF.